The 14 T cell receptor beta chains below all came from one sample that was sequenced in a study of breast tumors, draining lymph nodes, adjacent tissues. Axillary draining lymph nodes of breast cancer patients supplied the node samples. TCRdb redid the calling of the multiplex PCR reads with MiXCR, one entry per CDR3 protein. Among approximately 210,000 distinct CDR3 sequences listed, under 35% were seen once. Sequenced material: axillary lymph node tissue. These receptors all stem from a female donor with breast cancer. Some clones in this sample may be carry-over from other donors' samples.

To note about this clonotype: At one end, the junction sequence differs from germline, possibly due to a read error. The rearrangement uses TRBV24-1 and TRBJ2-7; TRBD1 is a possible D gene (5 bases). This CDR3 region has 13 residues. Germline CDR1 is KGHDR and CDR2 is SFDVKD. CDR3 bases: TGTGCCACCAGTGGGGAAAGGGGTCACGAGCACTACTTC. Translation gives CATSGERGHEHYF.

This clonotype was seen at least ten times. This chain connects TRBV6-5 to TRBJ2-5; the match to TRBD1 covers 7 bases. With V trimmed by 6 bases and J by 2 bases, 6 bases remained unmatched. Germline CDR1 is MNHEY and CDR2 is SVGAGI. The CDR3 is 14 amino acids. CDR3 DNA: TGTGCCAGCAGCCGAGGACAGGTTCAAGAGACCCAGTACTTC. It translates to CASSRGQVQETQYF.

The chain links TRBV6-5 to TRBJ2-3; D not certain. The CDR3 extends over 11 amino acids. V was clipped by 6 bases and J by 6 bases, with 7 bases between them. Per germline, CDR1 MNHEY and CDR2 SVGAGI. CDR3 nucleotides: TGTGCCAGCAGCCATTTGGATACGCAGTATTTT. It translates to CASSHLDTQYF.

This clonotype was found many times. The chain has TRBV11-2 and TRBJ2-7; D could derive from TRBD1 or TRBD2 (7 bases each). This CDR3 contains 15 residues. The V and J ends lost 4 bases and 0 bases respectively, with 13 bases between them. Germline CDR1 is SGHAT and CDR2 is FQNNGV. The CDR3 DNA is TGTGCCAGCAGCTCGCAGGGGGGGAGCTCCTACGAGCAGTACTTC. Translated, it gives CASSSQGGSSYEQYF.

This clonotype appeared many times. The CDR3 loop is CASSETGEYGYTF. The CDR3 nucleotides read TGCGCCAGCAGTGAGACAGGGGAATATGGCTACACCTTC. The chain links TRBV10-1 to TRBJ1-2, with 7 bases lining up with TRBD1. This CDR3 has 13 amino acids. The junction had 2 bases not matched to a gene; V was cut back by 2 bases and J by 5 bases. The germline gives CDR1 WNHNN, CDR2 SYGVQD (reference sequence).

There are many counts of this clonotype. The V and J genes are TRBV19 and TRBJ2-3; D may be TRBD1 (6 bases). Germline CDR1 is LNHDA and CDR2 is SQIVND (reference sequence). The CDR3 length is 13 residues. With 3 bases removed from V and 8 bases from J, the gap between germline ends came to 12 bases. As DNA, the CDR3 is TGTGCCAGTAGTATGGACAGCCCGGGTACGCAGTATTTT. Translating gives CASSMDSPGTQYF.

This clonotype occurred many times. The rearrangement joins TRBV5-1 to TRBJ2-5; 8 nucleotides agree with TRBD1. Germline V gene sequence: CDR1 SGHRS, CDR2 YFSETQ. The ends lost 4 bases at V and 5 bases at J; junction bases unmatched: 10. The CDR3 is 15 residues long. Here the CDR3 DNA reads TGCGCCAGCAGCCCGGGACAGGCGTATGGGGAGACCCAGTACTTC. Residues: CASSPGQAYGETQYF.

The gene calls are TRBV5-5 and TRBJ2-7, with D tentatively TRBD2 (6 bases). V lost 3 bases and J 6 bases, leaving 10 bases between the germline ends. There are 12 residues in the CDR3. Per germline, CDR1 SGHKS and CDR2 YYEKEE (reference sequence). CDR3 nucleotide sequence: TGTGCCAGCAGCTCAGGAGGGTCCGAGCAGTACTTC. It specifies CASSSGGSEQYF. The entire variable domain, with the rest obtained from reference TRBV5-5 and TRBJ2-7, is as follows: DAGVTQSPTHLIKTRGQQVTLRCSPISGHKSVSWYQQVLGQGPQFIFQYYEKEERGRGNFPDRFSARQFPNYSSELNVNALLLGDSALYLCASSSGGSEQYFGPGTRLTVT.

This chain joins TRBV15 and TRBJ2-5; 11 nucleotides match TRBD1. From germline, CDR1 is LNHNV and CDR2 YYDKDF (reference sequence). CDR3 length: 17 residues. After removal of 1 base from V and 4 bases from J, the junction contained 8 bases not matched to a gene. The CDR3 nucleotides are TGTGCCACCAGCAGAGCGAGGGACAGGGGGGTGGGAGAGACCCAGTACTTC. This gives the protein CATSRARDRGVGETQYF.

The chain combines TRBV13 with TRBJ2-1; 9 bases fit TRBD1. The CDR3 has 14 amino acids. V lost 5 bases, J lost 5 bases, and 4 bases stayed unmatched. Germline-derived CDR1 and CDR2 are PRHDT and FYEKMQ (reference sequence). The CDR3 is CASSQDRGNNEQFF. The CDR3 coding sequence is TGTGCCAGCAGCCAGGACAGGGGAAACAATGAGCAGTTCTTC. Together with reference TRBV13 and TRBJ2-1, the CDR3 gives the full variable domain: AAGVIQSPRHLIKEKRETATLKCYPIPRHDTVYWYQQGPGQDPQFLISFYEKMQSDKGSIPDRFSAQQFSDYHSELNMSSLELGDSALYFCASSQDRGNNEQFFGPGTRLTVL.

In its sample, this clonotype was seen a few times. The genes are TRBV30 and TRBJ2-1; 10 bases map to TRBD2. The germline CDR1 and CDR2 sequences are GTSNPN and SVGIG (reference sequence). The length of the CDR3 is 16 residues. V shed 1 base and J 5 bases; nucleotides not matched to a gene: 8. CDR3 in amino acids: CAWSALGTSDHNEQFF. Here the CDR3 DNA reads TGTGCCTGGAGTGCCCTCGGGACTAGCGACCACAATGAGCAGTTCTTC.

This clonotype was counted at least ten times. V is TRBV2 and J is TRBJ2-3; D possibly corresponds to TRBD2 (7 bases). The CDR3 contains 18 residues. In germline, CDR1 is SNHLY, CDR2 FYNNEI. Deletions cut 5 bases from V and 4 bases from J, with 25 bases between. CDR3 residues: CASSNLGGRGLFADTQYF. CDR3 bases: TGTGCCAGCAGTAACCTTGGGGGGCGGGGGTTGTTTGCAGATACGCAGTATTTT.

This clonotype was observed many times. This chain connects TRBV29-1 to TRBJ1-2; maybe TRBD1 (6 bases). The CDR3 spans 14 residues. Per germline, CDR1 SQVTM and CDR2 ANQGSEA. Here the CDR3 reads CSVDTGSPFGGYTF. In nucleotides, the CDR3 is TGCAGTGTGGACACAGGGAGTCCCTTCGGGGGCTACACCTTC.

This chain joins TRBV3-1 and TRBJ1-5; D ambiguous. The V and J ends lost 3 bases and 5 bases respectively, with 11 bases between them. The CDR3 runs 14 residues. CDR1 and CDR2 from the germline V gene are LGHDT and YNNKEL (reference sequence). The CDR3 loop reads CASSQGPVYQPQHF. CDR3 sequence (DNA): TGTGCCAGCAGCCAGGGCCCCGTATATCAGCCCCAGCATTTT.